A selection of T cell receptor beta chains follows, all from one sample in a study of cytomegalovirus exposure and HLA in healthy donors. The assay was immunoSEQ multiplex PCR, and TCRdb's table has in-frame clones only and misses some. The repertoire includes fewer than 250,000 clones, roughly 80% of them detected once, and about 6.1% sits in the top ten. Sample: PBMCs. The receptor source for this set is a man between 40 and 49 years old in good health and CMV-seropositive. Each CDR3 is given with its conserved first and last residue. The D gene is left open where the match is weak. Only some rows state a clone size, as once, few, many or a class for expanded clones.

>TRBV29-1|TRBD1|13|NA|TRBJ1-4
CSGIDRVGEKLFF
TGCAGCGGCATTGACAGGGTTGGAGAAAAACTGTTTTTT
>TRBV14|NA|14|once|TRBJ2-3
CASSLLLGPDTQYF
TGTGCCAGCAGCCTTCTCTTGGGCCCAGATACGCAGTATTTT
>TRBV7-2|NA|14|NA|TRBJ1-5
CASSFAGPNQPQHF
TGTGCCAGCAGCTTCGCGGGGCCGAATCAGCCCCAGCATTTT
>TRBV7-9|NA|14|NA|TRBJ2-1
CASTPGQAYNEQFF
TGTGCCAGCACCCCTGGGCAGGCCTACAATGAGCAGTTCTTC
>TRBV7-9|TRBD2|16|NA|TRBJ2-3
CASSPRTSGGWDTQYF
TGTGCCAGCAGCCCTCGGACTAGCGGCGGCTGGGATACGCAGTATTTT
>TRBV10-2|NA|14|NA|TRBJ1-4
CASSVQAANEKLFF
TGCGCCAGCAGTGTCCAAGCGGCTAATGAAAAACTGTTTTTT
>TRBV4-1|NA|16|NA|TRBJ1-6
CASSQDAGEGNSPLHF
TGCGCCAGCAGCCAAGATGCGGGGGAGGGTAATTCACCCCTCCACTTT
>TRBV27|NA|13|NA|TRBJ2-7
CASSLGSGYEQYF
TGTGCCAGCAGTTTGGGTTCGGGGTACGAGCAGTACTTC
>TRBV7-3|NA|13|NA|TRBJ1-1
CASSLTGGTEAFF
TGTGCCAGCAGCTTAACGGGGGGAACTGAAGCTTTCTTT
>TRBV6-5|NA|13|NA|TRBJ2-4
CASSYDTGNIQYF
TGTGCCAGCAGTTACGATACGGGGAACATTCAGTACTTC
>TRBV19|NA|12|NA|TRBJ2-3
CASSIRGDTQYF
TGTGCCAGTAGTATTAGGGGAGATACGCAGTATTTT
>TRBV7-2|TRBD1|15|NA|TRBJ1-5
CASSPGQALAGVQHF
TGTGCCAGCAGCCCTGGACAGGCCCTCGCGGGTGTCCAGCATTTT
>TRBV5-4|NA|14|NA|TRBJ1-1
CASSFEGVHTEAFF
TGTGCCAGCAGCTTCGAAGGGGTGCACACTGAAGCTTTCTTT
>TRBV7-8|TRBD1|17|once|TRBJ1-1
CASSWTGTGGWNTEAFF
TGTGCCAGCAGCTGGACCGGGACAGGGGGCTGGAACACTGAAGCTTTCTTT
>TRBV5-8|TRBD1|16|few|TRBJ1-3
CASSTGQGFSGNTIYF
TGTGCCAGCAGCACCGGACAGGGTTTCTCTGGAAACACCATATATTTT
>TRBV6-1|NA|16|NA|TRBJ2-1
CASSEGGWSSYNEQFF
TGTGCCAGCAGTGAAGGGGGCTGGAGCTCCTACAATGAGCAGTTCTTC
>TRBV30|TRBD1|12|NA|TRBJ1-1
CAGGRGVTEAFF
TGTGCCGGGGGCAGGGGGGTCACTGAAGCTTTCTTT
>TRBV9|NA|15|NA|TRBJ1-1
CASSPRQVMNTEAFF
TGTGCCAGCAGCCCCCGACAGGTCATGAACACTGAAGCTTTCTTT
>TRBV4-2|TRBD1|15|NA|TRBJ1-4
CASSQEDRTNEKLFF
TGTGCCAGCAGCCAAGAGGACAGGACAAATGAAAAACTGTTTTTT
>TRBV18|TRBD1|16|NA|TRBJ2-1
CASSPLKDRVSDEQFF
TGTGCCAGCTCACCACTCAAAGACAGGGTTAGCGATGAGCAGTTCTTC